Listed below are T cell receptor beta chains from one sample, sequenced in a study of cytotoxic CD8 clonotypes in ibrutinib-treated CLL. This table comes from immunoSEQ multiplex PCR, and its TCRdb copy is limited to in-frame clones, with some not included. The data show 110,000 to 150,000 clones, around three quarters seen once. This specimen was PBMCs, taken after 12 months of ibrutinib treatment. These receptors were taken from a human donor with chronic lymphocytic leukemia. The CDR3 runs from the conserved cysteine through the conserved F or W. Fields, in order: J gene, D gene, V gene, clone size, CDR3 DNA, CDR3 protein. The D gene is left open where the match is weak. Some rows have no size entry. The others give once, few or many, or a class for an expanded clone.

j_gene: TRBJ1-1
d_gene: -
v_gene: TRBV7-6
abundance: -
CDR3nt: TGTGCCAGCAGCTTAGCAGCCTCCGGACAGCAATTGAACACTGAAGCTTTCTTT
CDR3aa: CASSLAASGQQLNTEAFF

j_gene: TRBJ2-1
d_gene: -
v_gene: TRBV19
abundance: -
CDR3nt: TGTGCCAGTAGTTTTAGTTTGGGACTCGGGATTGAGCAGTTCTTC
CDR3aa: CASSFSLGLGIEQFF

j_gene: TRBJ1-2
d_gene: TRBD1
v_gene: TRBV5-1
abundance: -
CDR3nt: TGCGCCAGCAGCACGCGGACAGGGGGCTATGGCTACACCTTC
CDR3aa: CASSTRTGGYGYTF

j_gene: TRBJ2-7
d_gene: -
v_gene: TRBV6-1
abundance: -
CDR3nt: TGTGCCAGCAGTGGGGACGGATTAGGATTTCGCTACGAGCAGTACTTC
CDR3aa: CASSGDGLGFRYEQYF

j_gene: TRBJ2-7
d_gene: -
v_gene: TRBV5-1
abundance: -
CDR3nt: TGCGCCAGCAGCTTGTCGACACCAACCTACGAGCAGTACTTC
CDR3aa: CASSLSTPTYEQYF

j_gene: TRBJ2-7
d_gene: -
v_gene: TRBV19
abundance: -
CDR3nt: TGTGCCAGTACTCGCCGGGACACCCCCTACGAGCAGTACTTC
CDR3aa: CASTRRDTPYEQYF

j_gene: TRBJ1-3
d_gene: -
v_gene: TRBV7-9
abundance: -
CDR3nt: TGTGCCAGCAGCTTAGTCTCTGGAAACACCATATATTTT
CDR3aa: CASSLVSGNTIYF

j_gene: TRBJ1-5
d_gene: -
v_gene: TRBV19
abundance: -
CDR3nt: TGTGCCAGTAGAGGGTGGGAGGGAGGCAATCAGCCCCAGCATTTT
CDR3aa: CASRGWEGGNQPQHF

j_gene: TRBJ2-2
d_gene: TRBD2
v_gene: TRBV7-9
abundance: -
CDR3nt: TGTGCCAGCAGCCAGAGGACTAGCGGGAGGTCCGGGGAGCTGTTTTTT
CDR3aa: CASSQRTSGRSGELFF

j_gene: TRBJ2-3
d_gene: -
v_gene: TRBV30
abundance: -
CDR3nt: TGTGCCTGGAGTCGGCGTAGCACAGATACGCAGTATTTT
CDR3aa: CAWSRRSTDTQYF

j_gene: TRBJ1-5
d_gene: TRBD1
v_gene: TRBV6-5
abundance: -
CDR3nt: TGTGCCAGCCAGGGGGCCGGCAATCAGCCCCAGCATTTT
CDR3aa: CASQGAGNQPQHF

j_gene: TRBJ2-6
d_gene: -
v_gene: TRBV27
abundance: -
CDR3nt: TGTGCCAGCAGTTTGGGGGTCTCCAGGGCCAACGTCCTGACTTTC
CDR3aa: CASSLGVSRANVLTF

j_gene: TRBJ1-2
d_gene: -
v_gene: TRBV6-1
abundance: -
CDR3nt: TGTGCCAGCAGTGCAATGGCAACCTATGGCTACACCTTC
CDR3aa: CASSAMATYGYTF

j_gene: TRBJ2-1
d_gene: TRBD2
v_gene: TRBV10-1
abundance: -
CDR3nt: TGCGCCAGCAGTGATACGGGACTAGCGGGGGGCAACTACAATGAGCAGTTCTTC
CDR3aa: CASSDTGLAGGNYNEQFF

j_gene: TRBJ1-2
d_gene: TRBD1
v_gene: TRBV14
abundance: -
CDR3nt: TGTGCCAGCAGCCACGACAGGGTCGAAGGCTACACCTTC
CDR3aa: CASSHDRVEGYTF

j_gene: TRBJ2-7
d_gene: -
v_gene: TRBV19
abundance: -
CDR3nt: TGTGCCAGTAGTATGTCGGGGCACCCCTCCTACGAGCAGTACTTC
CDR3aa: CASSMSGHPSYEQYF

j_gene: TRBJ2-3
d_gene: TRBD2
v_gene: TRBV11-3
abundance: -
CDR3nt: TGTGCCAGCTCTAGCGGACTAGGCACAGATACGCAGTATTTT
CDR3aa: CASSSGLGTDTQYF

j_gene: TRBJ2-5
d_gene: TRBD2
v_gene: TRBV6-1
abundance: -
CDR3nt: TGTGCCAGCAGTGCGGGACTAGCGGGTTTTCTCCGAGAGACCCAGTACTTC
CDR3aa: CASSAGLAGFLRETQYF

j_gene: TRBJ1-2
d_gene: -
v_gene: TRBV30
abundance: once
CDR3nt: TGTGCCTGGAGTGTAGGGGATAACTATGGCTACACCTTC
CDR3aa: CAWSVGDNYGYTF

j_gene: TRBJ1-1
d_gene: -
v_gene: TRBV25-1
abundance: -
CDR3nt: TGTGCCAGCAGTGAATATGGGGGCTACACTGAAGCTTTCTTT
CDR3aa: CASSEYGGYTEAFF

j_gene: TRBJ1-2
d_gene: -
v_gene: TRBV7-9
abundance: once
CDR3nt: TGTGCCAGCAGCTTACAGGGAGACTATGGCTACACCTTC
CDR3aa: CASSLQGDYGYTF

j_gene: TRBJ1-2
d_gene: -
v_gene: TRBV6-1
abundance: once
CDR3nt: TGTGCCAGCAGTGCGTCGGGTCTTGTAAGGGGCGTTTATCGCTACACCTTC
CDR3aa: CASSASGLVRGVYRYTF

j_gene: TRBJ2-1
d_gene: TRBD2
v_gene: TRBV4-1
abundance: -
CDR3nt: TGCGCCAGCAGTATACAAACCGGGACTAGCGGGAGAAATGAGCAGTTCTTC
CDR3aa: CASSIQTGTSGRNEQFF

j_gene: TRBJ1-2
d_gene: -
v_gene: TRBV4-3
abundance: few
CDR3nt: TGCGCCAGCAGCCAAGACAGAGACTCGGTATCCTATGGCTACACCTTC
CDR3aa: CASSQDRDSVSYGYTF

j_gene: TRBJ2-7
d_gene: TRBD2
v_gene: TRBV10-1
abundance: -
CDR3nt: TGCGCCAGCAGTGAGGGTGGACTAGTTGGCTACGAGCAGTACTTC
CDR3aa: CASSEGGLVGYEQYF

j_gene: TRBJ2-5
d_gene: -
v_gene: TRBV5-1
abundance: once
CDR3nt: TGCGCCAGCAGCTTGGCGACTGGGCGGGGTGCAGAGACCCAGTACTTC
CDR3aa: CASSLATGRGAETQYF

j_gene: TRBJ2-1
d_gene: -
v_gene: TRBV5-1
abundance: once
CDR3nt: TGCGCCAGCAGCTTGGTAGGGACACTTTACAATGAGCAGTTCTTC
CDR3aa: CASSLVGTLYNEQFF

j_gene: TRBJ2-7
d_gene: -
v_gene: TRBV14
abundance: few
CDR3nt: TGTGCCAGCAGCCTAACTCTAGGACACACCTACGAGCAGTACTTC
CDR3aa: CASSLTLGHTYEQYF

j_gene: TRBJ1-1
d_gene: -
v_gene: TRBV6-1
abundance: few
CDR3nt: TGTGCCACCAAGTTTGCGGGCGGACGGACTGAAGCTTTCTTT
CDR3aa: CATKFAGGRTEAFF

j_gene: TRBJ2-7
d_gene: -
v_gene: TRBV7-9
abundance: few
CDR3nt: TGTGCCAGCAGCTTAGCTTACGGTACTAGCTCCTACGAGCAGTACTTC
CDR3aa: CASSLAYGTSSYEQYF

j_gene: TRBJ1-3
d_gene: -
v_gene: TRBV7-2
abundance: -
CDR3nt: TGTGCCAGCAGCCGGCCCGCGGGGAACTCTGGAAACACCATATATTTT
CDR3aa: CASSRPAGNSGNTIYF

j_gene: TRBJ2-2
d_gene: TRBD1
v_gene: TRBV4-3
abundance: -
CDR3nt: TGCGCCAGCAGCCTCTACAGGGGAACCGGGGAGCTGTTTTTT
CDR3aa: CASSLYRGTGELFF

j_gene: TRBJ1-2
d_gene: -
v_gene: TRBV4-1
abundance: -
CDR3nt: TGCGCCAGCAGCCAAGCCAGGGGAGAGTATGGCTACACCTTC
CDR3aa: CASSQARGEYGYTF

j_gene: TRBJ2-1
d_gene: TRBD2
v_gene: TRBV7-8
abundance: -
CDR3nt: TGTGCCAGCAGCCCACTAGCGGGAGGGTTCGATGAGCAGTTCTTC
CDR3aa: CASSPLAGGFDEQFF

j_gene: TRBJ1-1
d_gene: -
v_gene: TRBV7-9
abundance: few
CDR3nt: TGTGCCAGCCAGCAGCTTAGCATCGTCGCTGAAGCTTTCTTT
CDR3aa: CASQQLSIVAEAFF

j_gene: TRBJ1-1
d_gene: -
v_gene: TRBV2
abundance: -
CDR3nt: TGTGCCAGCAGCCCCGAAGGGGACACTGAAGCTTTCTTT
CDR3aa: CASSPEGDTEAFF

j_gene: TRBJ2-1
d_gene: -
v_gene: TRBV11-1
abundance: -
CDR3nt: TGTGCCAGCAGCCTAGGCCGGGTTACAGTTTACAATGAGCAGTTCTTC
CDR3aa: CASSLGRVTVYNEQFF

j_gene: TRBJ1-5
d_gene: TRBD1
v_gene: TRBV7-2
abundance: few
CDR3nt: TGTGCCAGCAGCGGCCAGGGGGGGAACAATCAGCCCCAGCATTTT
CDR3aa: CASSGQGGNNQPQHF

j_gene: TRBJ2-7
d_gene: -
v_gene: TRBV6-5
abundance: -
CDR3nt: TGTGCCAGCAGTACCAACAGGTCCCCACCCTACGAGCAGTACTTC
CDR3aa: CASSTNRSPPYEQYF

j_gene: TRBJ2-5
d_gene: TRBD2
v_gene: TRBV11-2
abundance: -
CDR3nt: TGTGCCAGCAGCTCGTGGGCTAGCGGGAACCAAGAGACCCAGTACTTC
CDR3aa: CASSSWASGNQETQYF

j_gene: TRBJ2-2
d_gene: TRBD1
v_gene: TRBV2
abundance: -
CDR3nt: TGTGCCAGCAGTCCGGGACAGAGGAACACCGGGGAGCTGTTTTTT
CDR3aa: CASSPGQRNTGELFF

j_gene: TRBJ2-3
d_gene: -
v_gene: TRBV10-3
abundance: -
CDR3nt: TGTGCCACCCATGTGGGAAGCACAGATACGCAGTATTTT
CDR3aa: CATHVGSTDTQYF

j_gene: TRBJ2-5
d_gene: -
v_gene: TRBV7-6
abundance: -
CDR3nt: TGTGCCAGCAGTCCAGGGCCACCCCGATGGAAAGAGACCCAGTACTTC
CDR3aa: CASSPGPPRWKETQYF

j_gene: TRBJ2-1
d_gene: -
v_gene: TRBV27
abundance: -
CDR3nt: TGTGCCAGCAGTTTATTTCCGGGGCTAACCTACAATGAGCAGTTCTTC
CDR3aa: CASSLFPGLTYNEQFF

j_gene: TRBJ2-7
d_gene: TRBD2
v_gene: TRBV28
abundance: -
CDR3nt: TGTGCCAGCAGTTTATTTCTCCTGGCTAGCGGGGAATACGAGCAGTACTTC
CDR3aa: CASSLFLLASGEYEQYF

j_gene: TRBJ1-3
d_gene: -
v_gene: TRBV7-7
abundance: -
CDR3nt: TGTGCTAGCAGCTCGCACCCCACTGGAAACACCATATATTTT
CDR3aa: CASSSHPTGNTIYF

j_gene: TRBJ1-2
d_gene: -
v_gene: TRBV6-5
abundance: -
CDR3nt: TGTGCCAGCCACCTAGGGGGTCACTATGGCTACACCTTC
CDR3aa: CASHLGGHYGYTF

j_gene: TRBJ2-5
d_gene: -
v_gene: TRBV18
abundance: -
CDR3nt: TGTGCCAGCTCACTCGGTCAAGGCCGGGAGACCCAGTACTTC
CDR3aa: CASSLGQGRETQYF

j_gene: TRBJ2-1
d_gene: -
v_gene: TRBV5-1
abundance: few
CDR3nt: TGCGCCAGCAGCCAACCGCGTTACAATGAGCAGTTCTTC
CDR3aa: CASSQPRYNEQFF